The next 19 T cell receptor beta chains were all read from a single sample in a study of blood T cell repertoires in COVID-19. Profiling relied on immunoSEQ multiplex PCR, and the TCRdb table lists in-frame clones only, not all of them. Counted here are fewer than 200,000 clones, over 60% occurring once; the ten biggest clones make up 8% to 9.5%. What was sequenced was peripheral blood. These receptors came from a man aged 55 to 70 with acute or convalescent COVID-19.

The V gene is TRBV7-3, the J gene TRBJ1-1, with D hard to call. The CDR3 consists of 16 residues. In germline, CDR1 is SGHTA, CDR2 FQGTGA. Trimming stripped 0 bases from V and 1 base from J, with 12 bases between. CDR3 nucleotide sequence: TGTGCCAGCAGCTTAACGACGAAGGAGGGGAACACTGAAGCTTTCTTT. Protein sequence: CASSLTTKEGNTEAFF.

The V and J genes are TRBV6-2 or TRBV6-3 and TRBJ2-7, with TRBD1 as a possible D gene (6 bases). Germline V gene data show CDR1 as MNHEY and CDR2 as SVGEGT. V was shortened by 6 bases and J by 5 bases, with 14 bases between the two germline ends. The CDR3 totals 13 residues. CDR3 loop: CASRPTGIHEQYF. CDR3 nucleotide sequence: TGTGCCAGCAGGCCTACAGGGATCCACGAGCAGTACTTC.

The chain is built from TRBV4-1 and TRBJ1-2, with 8 bases matching TRBD1. CDR3 size: 18 residues. From germline, CDR1 is MGHRA and CDR2 YSYEKL. V trimming: 0 bases; J trimming: 6 bases; junction bases outside the gene matches: 15. The CDR3 DNA sequence: TGCGCCAGCAGCCAAGATCCGGCCCTCTCAGGGGGCCCCCATGGCTACACCTTC. This sequence encodes CASSQDPALSGGPHGYTF.

The chain is built from TRBV19 and TRBJ2-7, with D possibly matching TRBD2 (5 bases). This CDR3 contains 13 residues. CDR1 and CDR2 from the germline V gene are LNHDA and SQIVND (reference sequence). V was trimmed by 6 bases and J by 3 bases, leaving 12 bases between them. The CDR3 nucleotides are TGTGCCAGTAGAGGCACCGGAGGCTACGAGCAGTACTTC. This encodes CASRGTGGYEQYF.

The chain employs TRBV19 and TRBJ2-1; TRBD1 matches at 9 bases. The CDR3 covers 14 residues. Losses at the gene ends were 7 bases for V and 6 bases for J; bases not matched to a gene: 7. CDR1 is LNHDA, CDR2 SQIVND, per germline (reference sequence). The CDR3 here is CASKIQGAGNEQFF. The CDR3 region has the DNA TGTGCCAGTAAGATACAGGGGGCAGGCAATGAGCAGTTCTTC.

This chain joins TRBV30 and TRBJ1-5; D remains ambiguous. There are 13 residues in the CDR3. V gave up 1 base and J gave up 4 bases, with 8 bases separating them. Germline assignment: CDR1 GTSNPN and CDR2 SVGIG (reference sequence). CDR3 region: CAWSGHVNQPQHF. In DNA form, the CDR3 reads TGTGCCTGGAGTGGGCACGTTAATCAGCCCCAGCATTTT.

This clone came up once. The chain joins TRBV4-1 to TRBJ2-5; D possibly corresponds to TRBD1 (6 bases). With 3 bases removed from V and 4 bases from J, the gap between germline ends came to 9 bases. This CDR3 is built from 13 residues. The germline CDR1 and CDR2 sequences are MGHRA and YSYEKL. CDR3 DNA: TGCGCCAGCAGCCAGGGCAGGGGAGAGACCCAGTACTTC. It yields the protein CASSQGRGETQYF.

The CDR3 here is CASSIVGGRGTEAFF. The CDR3 DNA is TGTGCCAGTAGTATAGTCGGGGGAAGAGGCACTGAAGCTTTCTTT. This chain connects TRBV19 to TRBJ1-1; D is perhaps TRBD1 (5 bases). The CDR3 loop spans 15 amino acids. Germline loops: CDR1 LNHDA, CDR2 SQIVND (reference sequence). V lost 1 base and J lost 4, with 13 bases in between.

This chain uses TRBV4-1 with TRBJ1-2; weak D call: TRBD1 (5 bases). Germline lookup yields CDR1 MGHRA and CDR2 YSYEKL. Between the trimmed V and J ends, which lost 1 base and 7 bases, there was a span of 19 bases. The CDR3 loop spans 16 amino acids. This CDR3 is CASSQVILGVPAGYTF. The CDR3 DNA sequence: TGCGCCAGCAGCCAAGTCATTTTAGGGGTTCCGGCTGGCTACACCTTC.

V usage is TRBV25-1 and J usage is TRBJ2-5, with D unclear. V lost 6 bases and J 1 base, leaving 12 bases between the germline ends. The CDR3 runs 14 residues. Germline V gives CDR1 MGHDK, CDR2 SYGVNS. The DNA for the CDR3 is TGTGCCAGCAGGGAGACGGCCCTCCAAGAGACCCAGTACTTC. It translates to CASRETALQETQYF.

The V gene is TRBV7-2, the J gene TRBJ2-5; TRBD1 matches 7 bases. The CDR3 has 16 residues. Per germline, CDR1 SGHTA and CDR2 FQGNSA. Trimming at V came to 5 bases and at J to 0 bases, leaving 9 bases not matched to a gene. Here the CDR3 DNA reads TGTGCCAGCAGCATACAGGGGATCCCGTACCAAGAGACCCAGTACTTC. Its translation is CASSIQGIPYQETQYF. The variable domain in full, completed from reference TRBV7-2 and TRBJ2-5, reads GAGVSQSPSNKVTEKGKDVELRCDPISGHTALYWYRQSLGQGLEFLIYFQGNSAPDKSGLPSDRFSAERTGGSVSTLTIQRTQQEDSAVYLCASSIQGIPYQETQYFGPGTRLLVL.

This chain connects TRBV4-1 to TRBJ2-5; unclear D gene. Trimming took off 0 bases at V and 5 bases at J, with 13 bases between the two ends. From germline, CDR1 is MGHRA and CDR2 YSYEKL. The CDR3 has 15 amino acids. The CDR3: CASSQDPRPRETQYF. The CDR3 bases are TGCGCCAGCAGCCAAGATCCGAGGCCGAGGGAGACCCAGTACTTC.

The chain joins TRBV19 to TRBJ1-1, with a possible D match to TRBD1 (6 bases). CDR1 LNHDA and CDR2 SQIVND come from the germline V gene (reference sequence). The CDR3 is made up of 14 amino acids. Trimming stripped 5 bases from V and 0 bases from J, with 10 bases between. CDR3 in amino acids: CASSYRTVNTEAFF. CDR3 bases: TGTGCCAGTAGTTACCGGACAGTGAACACTGAAGCTTTCTTT.

The DNA of the CDR3 is TGTGCCAGTAACCCGGGACAGCGCTCCTACGAGCAGTACTTC. Residues: CASNPGQRSYEQYF. This chain links TRBV19 with TRBJ2-7, with 7 bases lining up with TRBD1. The ends lost 7 bases at V and 0 bases at J; junction bases unmatched: 6. Germline V gene data show CDR1 as LNHDA and CDR2 as SQIVND (reference sequence). There are 14 residues in the CDR3.

J is TRBJ2-7 and V is TRBV10-3; 11 nucleotides agree with TRBD1. Germline V gene sequence: CDR1 ENHRY, CDR2 SYGVKD. Unmatched junction bases numbered 5, after V lost 4 bases and J lost 3 bases. This CDR3 has 15 amino acids. CDR3 loop: CAISGGQGVNYEQYF. The CDR3 nucleotides read TGTGCCATCAGTGGGGGACAGGGGGTAAACTACGAGCAGTACTTC.

The chain links TRBV10-1 to TRBJ1-1; the match to TRBD1 covers 11 bases. The germline CDR1 and CDR2 sequences are WNHNN and SYGVQD (reference sequence). V shed 0 bases, J shed 8 bases, and the junction held 5 bases outside the gene matches. The CDR3 has 15 residues. For the CDR3, the DNA is TGCGCCAGCAGTGAGTCGATTCGGACAGGGGGCGAAGCTTTCTTT. As protein: CASSESIRTGGEAFF.

The chain employs TRBV5-1 and TRBJ2-3; 11 positions match TRBD2. V shed 0 bases and J 12 bases; nucleotides not matched to a gene: 9. This CDR3 has 15 amino acids. Germline CDR1 SGHRS, CDR2 YFSETQ. The CDR3 nucleotides are TGCGCCAGCAGCTTGGAGGTTAGCGGGGGGGCCCCACAGTATTTT. This sequence encodes CASSLEVSGGAPQYF. Using reference TRBV5-1 and TRBJ2-3 for the parts outside the CDR3, the full variable domain is KAGVTQTPRYLIKTRGQQVTLSCSPISGHRSVSWYQQTPGQGLQFLFEYFSETQRNKGNFPGRFSGRQFSNSRSEMNVSTLELGDSALYLCASSLEVSGGAPQYFGPGTRLTVL.

The chain joins TRBV24-1 to TRBJ1-2, with D possibly matching TRBD1 (5 bases). V was cut by 2 bases and J by 4 bases, with 10 bases left in between. Germline values: CDR1 KGHDR, CDR2 SFDVKD. The CDR3 is 14 residues long. CDR3 bases: TGTGCCACCAGTGATTCAGTGACAGCCTATGGCTACACCTTC. Its translation is CATSDSVTAYGYTF.

DNA for the CDR3: TGTGCCAGCAGCTCCCAGGGTGATGGCGAGACCCAGTACTTC. It is translated as CASSSQGDGETQYF. The chain couples TRBV5-6 to TRBJ2-5; TRBD1 might be the D (5 bases). CDR1 is SGHDT and CDR2 is YYEEEE in the germline V gene. The CDR3 spans 14 residues. Trimming removed 3 bases from V and 5 bases from J, with 14 bases in between.